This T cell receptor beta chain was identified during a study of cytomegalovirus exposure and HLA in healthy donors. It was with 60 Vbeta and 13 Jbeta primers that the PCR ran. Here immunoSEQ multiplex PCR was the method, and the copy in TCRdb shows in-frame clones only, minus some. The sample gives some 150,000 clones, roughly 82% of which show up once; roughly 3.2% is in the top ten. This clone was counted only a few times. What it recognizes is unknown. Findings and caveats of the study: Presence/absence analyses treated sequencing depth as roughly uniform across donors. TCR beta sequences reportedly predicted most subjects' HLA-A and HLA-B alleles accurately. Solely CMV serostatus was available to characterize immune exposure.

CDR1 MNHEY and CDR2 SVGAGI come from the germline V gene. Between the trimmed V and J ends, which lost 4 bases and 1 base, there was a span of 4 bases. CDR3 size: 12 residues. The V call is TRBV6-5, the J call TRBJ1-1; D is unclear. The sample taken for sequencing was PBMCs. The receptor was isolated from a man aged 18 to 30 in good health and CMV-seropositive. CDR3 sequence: CASSSGNTEAFF. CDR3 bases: TGTGCCAGCAGTTCGGGGAACACTGAAGCTTTCTTT.